This T cell receptor (beta chain) was identified during a study of OX40 agonist ivuxolimab in advanced cancers. TCRdb's copy holds only in-frame clones and misses some; the assay was immunoSEQ multiplex PCR. The table records around 45,000 clones, 60% to 80% of them present only once. The specimen was CD4+ or CD8+ T cells sorted from blood, collected in a trial of the OX40 agonist ivuxolimab. This clonotype was obtained from an adult with an advanced solid tumor such as melanoma, head and neck, liver or kidney cancer.

Here the CDR3 reads CASSLSRFLRRLADNEQFF. The CDR3 DNA follows: TGTGCCAGCAGTTTGTCGCGTTTTCTTCGTAGACTAGCGGACAATGAGCAGTTCTTC. The rearrangement joins TRBV28 to TRBJ2-1, with 9 bases matching TRBD2. This CDR3 is 19 amino acids long. Germline CDR1 MDHEN, CDR2 SYDVKM. Trimming removed 3 bases from V and 5 bases from J; junction bases left unmatched: 17. Full variable domain (outside the CDR3, taken from reference TRBV28 and TRBJ2-1): DVKVTQSSRYLVKRTGEKVFLECVQDMDHENMFWYRQDPGLGLRLIYFSYDVKMKEKGDIPEGYSVSREKKERFSLILESASTNQTSMYLCASSLSRFLRRLADNEQFFGPGTRLTVL.